Below are 10 T cell receptor beta chains sequenced from a single sample in a study of blood T cell repertoires in COVID-19. Some clones are missing from TCRdb's copy, which holds only in-frame ones; the method was immunoSEQ multiplex PCR. The data contain some 58,000 clones, about nine tenths of them singletons. Sequenced sample: peripheral blood. Receptors originate from a middle-aged man with acute or convalescent COVID-19.

In its sample, this clone was seen once. For the CDR3, the DNA is TGTGCCAGCAGTGAGGGACAGCGGGACACCGGGGAGCTGTTTTTT. It specifies CASSEGQRDTGELFF. The rearrangement joins TRBV25-1 to TRBJ2-2; a possible D gene is TRBD1 (7 bases). V lost 3 bases to trimming and J lost 3 bases, with 11 bases between them. CDR3 length: 15 amino acids. The germline V gene has CDR1 MGHDK and CDR2 SYGVNS.

The sample holds a few counts of this clone. The rearrangement joins TRBV12-3 or TRBV12-4 to TRBJ1-1; 9 bases map to TRBD1. This CDR3 comprises 13 residues. Trimming cost V 6 bases and J 8 bases; bases outside gene matches: 7. DNA for the CDR3: TGTGCCAGCAGACCCGGGACAGGGCGAGAAGCTTTCTTT. Translating gives CASRPGTGREAFF.

This chain uses TRBV27 with TRBJ2-7; D is ambiguous. Germline V gives CDR1 MNHEY, CDR2 SMNVEV (reference sequence). V was pared by 3 bases and J by 4 bases, with 10 bases between. This CDR3 has 13 amino acids. CDR3 sequence reads: CASSFGGGYEQYF. The CDR3 DNA reads TGTGCCAGCAGTTTCGGCGGTGGATACGAGCAGTACTTC.

The chain combines TRBV5-1 with TRBJ1-2; 8 bases are shared with TRBD1. The CDR3 extends over 15 amino acids. Germline V CDR1 and CDR2: SGHRS, YFSETQ. The V and J ends lost 3 bases and 1 base, in that order; junction bases with no gene match: 5. The CDR3 is CASSSGQAVNYGYTF. In DNA form, the CDR3 reads TGCGCCAGCAGCTCGGGACAGGCCGTTAACTATGGCTACACCTTC.

V and J are TRBV6-1 and TRBJ2-7; 9 positions match TRBD1. The V segment lost 2 bases and the J segment 5 bases; nucleotides outside the gene matches: 10. Germline CDR1 MNHNS, CDR2 SASEGT. The CDR3 totals 16 residues. The CDR3 sequence: CASSEHSGQGRDEQYF. CDR3 DNA: TGTGCCAGCAGTGAACACTCAGGACAGGGGCGGGACGAGCAGTACTTC.

V and J are TRBV7-9 and TRBJ1-3; 7 bases map to TRBD1. Germline loops: CDR1 SEHNR, CDR2 FQNEAQ (reference sequence). CDR3 size: 15 residues. V was clipped by 5 bases and J by 0 bases; unmatched bases: 4. CDR3 DNA sequence: TGTGCCAGCAGCCCAGGGGGATCCTCTGGAAACACCATATATTTT. Protein product: CASSPGGSSGNTIYF.

CDR3 protein: CASDLAGTQYF. The CDR3 coding sequence is TGTGCCAGCGATCTAGCCGGTACGCAGTATTTT. V gene TRBV6-5 combines with J gene TRBJ2-3, with D possibly being TRBD2 (5 bases). The V and J ends lost 8 bases and 8 bases respectively, with 11 bases between them. Germline V gene data show CDR1 as MNHEY and CDR2 as SVGAGI. CDR3 size: 11 residues.

The chain links TRBV28 to TRBJ1-5; 8 bases align to TRBD1. Per germline, CDR1 MDHEN and CDR2 SYDVKM. This CDR3 is 15 amino acids long. J gave up 6 bases and V 3 bases, and 7 bases lay outside the gene matches. CDR3 in amino acids: CASSFSRQGIQPQHF. The CDR3 DNA sequence: TGTGCCAGCAGTTTTTCTAGACAGGGGATTCAGCCCCAGCATTTT.

This chain connects TRBV2 to TRBJ2-1, with D possibly being TRBD2 (6 bases). The CDR3 loop spans 14 amino acids. Germline CDR1 SNHLY, CDR2 FYNNEI. V lost 9 bases, J lost 7 bases, and 19 bases lay in between. CDR3 nucleotides: TGTGCCAGATCCGTGGGACTGGGGGGAAATGAGCAGTTCTTC. This gives the protein CARSVGLGGNEQFF.

This chain links TRBV10-3 with TRBJ1-2; TRBD1 agrees at 7 bases. The CDR3 contains 13 residues. CDR1 and CDR2 (germline): ENHRY, SYGVKD. V lost 3 bases and J lost 8; bases outside the gene matches: 6. CDR3 sequence reads: CAISETGVGGYTF. DNA of the CDR3: TGTGCCATCAGTGAAACAGGGGTGGGAGGCTACACCTTC.